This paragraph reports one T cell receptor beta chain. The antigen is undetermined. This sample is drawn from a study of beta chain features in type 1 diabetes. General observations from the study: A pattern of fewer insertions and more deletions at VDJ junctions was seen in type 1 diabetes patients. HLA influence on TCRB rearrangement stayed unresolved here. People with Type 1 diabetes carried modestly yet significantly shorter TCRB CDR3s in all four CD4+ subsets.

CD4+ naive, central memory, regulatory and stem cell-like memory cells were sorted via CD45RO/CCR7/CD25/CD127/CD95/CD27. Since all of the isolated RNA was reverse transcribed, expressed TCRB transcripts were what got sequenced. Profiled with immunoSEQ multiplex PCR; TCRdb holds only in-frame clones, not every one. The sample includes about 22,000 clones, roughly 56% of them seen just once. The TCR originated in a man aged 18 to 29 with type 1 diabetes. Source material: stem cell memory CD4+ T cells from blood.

The chain's CDR3 is CASSFAGELFF. In DNA, the CDR3 is TGTGCCAGCAGTTTCGCCGGGGAGCTGTTTTTT. This chain uses TRBV27 with TRBJ2-2; D is undetermined. The CDR3 extends over 11 amino acids. The V gene's germline CDR1 is MNHEY and CDR2 SMNVEV (reference sequence). The V and J ends lost 3 bases and 6 bases respectively, with 2 bases between them.